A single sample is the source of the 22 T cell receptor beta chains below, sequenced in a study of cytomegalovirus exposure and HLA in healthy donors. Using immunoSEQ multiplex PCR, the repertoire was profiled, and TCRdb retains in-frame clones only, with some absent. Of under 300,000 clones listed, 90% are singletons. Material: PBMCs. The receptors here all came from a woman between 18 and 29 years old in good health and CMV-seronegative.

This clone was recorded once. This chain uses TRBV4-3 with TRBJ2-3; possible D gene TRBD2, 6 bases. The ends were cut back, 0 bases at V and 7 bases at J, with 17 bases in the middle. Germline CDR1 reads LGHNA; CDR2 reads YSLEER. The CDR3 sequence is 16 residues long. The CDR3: CASSQDDDRRVYTQYF. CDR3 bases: TGCGCCAGCAGCCAAGACGACGACCGGAGGGTCTATACGCAGTATTTT.

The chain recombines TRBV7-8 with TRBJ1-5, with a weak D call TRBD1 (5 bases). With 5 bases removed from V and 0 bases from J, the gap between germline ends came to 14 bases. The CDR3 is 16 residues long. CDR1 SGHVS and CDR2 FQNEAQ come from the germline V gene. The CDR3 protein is CASSAGRYNSNQPQHF. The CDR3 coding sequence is TGTGCCAGCAGCGCGGGGCGTTATAATAGCAATCAGCCCCAGCATTTT.

The CDR3 DNA is TGTGCCAGCAGTTTAGCAGGGGGAGATCAGCCCCAGCATTTT. The encoded protein is CASSLAGGDQPQHF. The chain combines TRBV27 with TRBJ1-5; 7 bases are shared with TRBD1. In germline, CDR1 is MNHEY, CDR2 SMNVEV (reference sequence). The CDR3 totals 14 residues. The junction had 3 bases not matched to a gene; V was cut back by 2 bases and J by 5 bases.

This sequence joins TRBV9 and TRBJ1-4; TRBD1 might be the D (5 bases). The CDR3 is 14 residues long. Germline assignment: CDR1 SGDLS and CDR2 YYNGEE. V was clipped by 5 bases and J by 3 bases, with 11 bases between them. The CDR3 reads CASSGGTANEKLFF. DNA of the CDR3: TGTGCCAGCAGTGGGGGGACCGCTAATGAAAAACTGTTTTTT.

The CDR3 reads CASSQESGRYYNEQFF. DNA for the CDR3: TGCGCCAGCAGCCAAGAGAGCGGGAGATACTACAATGAGCAGTTCTTC. The V and J genes are TRBV4-3 and TRBJ2-1; TRBD2 aligns across 8 bases. The germline CDR1 and CDR2 sequences are LGHNA and YSLEER. V lost 0 bases and J lost 3; bases outside the gene matches: 4. The CDR3 totals 16 residues.

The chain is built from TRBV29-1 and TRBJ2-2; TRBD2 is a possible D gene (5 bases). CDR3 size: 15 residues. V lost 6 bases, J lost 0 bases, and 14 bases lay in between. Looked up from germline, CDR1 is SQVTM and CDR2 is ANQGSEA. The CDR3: CSVRTADSNTGELFF. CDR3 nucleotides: TGCAGCGTCCGGACTGCAGACTCGAACACCGGGGAGCTGTTTTTT.

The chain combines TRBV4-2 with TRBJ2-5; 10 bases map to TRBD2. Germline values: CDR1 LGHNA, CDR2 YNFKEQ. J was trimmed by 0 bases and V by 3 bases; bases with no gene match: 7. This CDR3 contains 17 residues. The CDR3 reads CASSHILAGENQETQYF. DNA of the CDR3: TGTGCCAGCAGCCACATTCTAGCGGGGGAAAACCAAGAGACCCAGTACTTC.

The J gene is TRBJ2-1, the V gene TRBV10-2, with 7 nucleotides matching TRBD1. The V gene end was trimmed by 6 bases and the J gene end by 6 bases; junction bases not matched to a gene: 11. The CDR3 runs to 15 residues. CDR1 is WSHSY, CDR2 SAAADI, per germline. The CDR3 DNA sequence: TGCGCCAGCAGGAGACAGGGTGAGATACGCAATGAGCAGTTCTTC. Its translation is CASRRQGEIRNEQFF.

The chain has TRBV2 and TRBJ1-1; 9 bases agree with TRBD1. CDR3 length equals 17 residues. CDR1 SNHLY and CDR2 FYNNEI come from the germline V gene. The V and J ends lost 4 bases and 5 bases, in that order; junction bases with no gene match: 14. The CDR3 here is CASSAGTGLTRLTEAFF. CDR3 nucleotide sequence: TGTGCCAGCAGTGCCGGGACAGGGTTGACTCGCTTGACTGAAGCTTTCTTT.

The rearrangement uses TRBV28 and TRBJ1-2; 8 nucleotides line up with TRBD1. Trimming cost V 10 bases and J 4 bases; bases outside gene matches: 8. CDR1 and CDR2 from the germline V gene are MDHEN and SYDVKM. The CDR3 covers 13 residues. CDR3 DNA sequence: TGTGCCACTACGTTGACAGGGGTCTATGGCTACACCTTC. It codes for CATTLTGVYGYTF.

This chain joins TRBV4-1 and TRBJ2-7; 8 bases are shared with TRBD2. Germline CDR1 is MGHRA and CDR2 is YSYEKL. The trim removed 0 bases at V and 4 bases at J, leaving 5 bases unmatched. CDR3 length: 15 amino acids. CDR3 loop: CASSQEVAGNYEQYV. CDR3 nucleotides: TGCGCCAGCAGCCAAGAGGTAGCGGGGAATTACGAGCAGTACGTC.

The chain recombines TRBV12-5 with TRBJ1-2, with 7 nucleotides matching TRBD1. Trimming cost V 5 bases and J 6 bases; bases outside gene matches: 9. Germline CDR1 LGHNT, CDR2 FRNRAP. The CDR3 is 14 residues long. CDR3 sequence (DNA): TGTGCTAGTGGTCCACGTCACAGGGGTAATGGCTACACCTTC. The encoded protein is CASGPRHRGNGYTF.

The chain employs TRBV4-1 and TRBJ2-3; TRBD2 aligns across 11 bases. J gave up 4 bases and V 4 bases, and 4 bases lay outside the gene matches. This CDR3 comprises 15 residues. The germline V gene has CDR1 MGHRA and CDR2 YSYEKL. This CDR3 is CASSLSGGGADTQYF. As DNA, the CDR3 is TGCGCCAGCAGCCTTAGCGGGGGGGGCGCAGATACGCAGTATTTT.

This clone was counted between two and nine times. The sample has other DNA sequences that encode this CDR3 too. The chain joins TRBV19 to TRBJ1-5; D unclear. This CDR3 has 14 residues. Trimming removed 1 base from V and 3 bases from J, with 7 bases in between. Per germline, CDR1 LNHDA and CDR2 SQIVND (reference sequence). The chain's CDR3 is CASSIGQFNQPQHF. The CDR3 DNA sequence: TGTGCCAGTAGTATAGGGCAGTTCAATCAGCCCCAGCATTTT.

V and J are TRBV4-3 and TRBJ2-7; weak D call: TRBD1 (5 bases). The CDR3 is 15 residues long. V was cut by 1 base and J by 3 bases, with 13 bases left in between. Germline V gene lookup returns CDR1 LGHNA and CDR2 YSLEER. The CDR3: CASSQASAGIYEQYF. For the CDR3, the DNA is TGCGCCAGCAGCCAAGCCTCCGCAGGGATCTACGAGCAGTACTTC.

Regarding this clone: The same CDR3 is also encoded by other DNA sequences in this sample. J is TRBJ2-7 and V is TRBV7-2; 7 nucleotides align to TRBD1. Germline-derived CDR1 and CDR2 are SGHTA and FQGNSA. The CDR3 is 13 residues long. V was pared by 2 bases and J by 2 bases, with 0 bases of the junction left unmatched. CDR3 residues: CASSLTGAYEQYF. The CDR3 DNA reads TGTGCCAGCAGCTTAACAGGGGCCTACGAGCAGTACTTC.

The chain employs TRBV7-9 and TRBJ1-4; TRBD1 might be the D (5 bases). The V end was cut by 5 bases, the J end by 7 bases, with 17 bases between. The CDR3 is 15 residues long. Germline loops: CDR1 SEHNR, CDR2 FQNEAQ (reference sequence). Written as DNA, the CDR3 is TGTGCCAGCAGCCGCAGGGAAGTAGACGGTGAAAAACTGTTTTTT. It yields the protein CASSRREVDGEKLFF.

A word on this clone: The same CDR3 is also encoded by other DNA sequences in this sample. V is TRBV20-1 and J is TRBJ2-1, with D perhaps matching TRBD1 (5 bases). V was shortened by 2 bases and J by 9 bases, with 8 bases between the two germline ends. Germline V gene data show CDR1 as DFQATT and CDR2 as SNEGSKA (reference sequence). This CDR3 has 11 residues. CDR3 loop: CSARQGGEQFF. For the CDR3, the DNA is TGCAGTGCTAGACAGGGCGGTGAGCAGTTCTTC.

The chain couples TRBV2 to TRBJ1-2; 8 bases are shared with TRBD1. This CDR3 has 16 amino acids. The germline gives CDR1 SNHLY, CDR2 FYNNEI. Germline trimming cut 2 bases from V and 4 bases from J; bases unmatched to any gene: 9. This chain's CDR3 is CASSEFLGQGGYGYTF. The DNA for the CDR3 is TGTGCCAGCAGTGAATTTCTAGGACAGGGCGGCTATGGCTACACCTTC.

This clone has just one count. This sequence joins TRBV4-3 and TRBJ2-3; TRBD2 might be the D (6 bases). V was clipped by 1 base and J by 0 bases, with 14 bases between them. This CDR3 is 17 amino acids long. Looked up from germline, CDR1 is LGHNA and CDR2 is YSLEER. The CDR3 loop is CASSQVRESLSTDTQYF. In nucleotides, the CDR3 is TGCGCCAGCAGCCAAGTTCGGGAGAGTCTAAGCACAGATACGCAGTATTTT.

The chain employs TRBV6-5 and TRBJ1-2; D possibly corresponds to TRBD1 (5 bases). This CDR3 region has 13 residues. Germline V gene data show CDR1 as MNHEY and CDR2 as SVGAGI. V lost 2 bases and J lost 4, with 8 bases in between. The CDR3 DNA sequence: TGTGCCAGCAGTTACGAAGGGGCCTATGGCTACACCTTC. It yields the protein CASSYEGAYGYTF.

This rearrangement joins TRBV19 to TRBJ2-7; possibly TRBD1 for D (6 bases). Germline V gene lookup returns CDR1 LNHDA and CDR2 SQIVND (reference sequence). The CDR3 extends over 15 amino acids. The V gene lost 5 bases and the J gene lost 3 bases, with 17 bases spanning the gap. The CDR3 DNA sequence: TGTGCCAGTAGTCGAAGGGGGACAAAGATCTACGAGCAGTACTTC. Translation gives CASSRRGTKIYEQYF.